This T cell receptor beta chain derives from a study of T cells after yellow fever vaccination. This clonotype has only one observation. V lost 7 bases to trimming and J lost 4 bases, with 14 bases between them. Germline-derived CDR1 and CDR2 are MDHEN and SYDVKM. The CDR3 has 14 residues. MiXCR, applied by TCRdb to the 5' RACE reads, yields one record per CDR3 protein. The sample lists some 320,000 distinct CDR3 sequences, around 10% occurring once. This specimen was CD4+ T cells sorted from PBMCs, taken 45 days after the yellow fever booster vaccination. The V and J genes are TRBV28 and TRBJ1-5; TRBD1 is a possible D gene (5 bases). This TCR came from a man aged 18 to 30 who received the YFV17D yellow fever vaccine. This chain's CDR3 is CASTIGGGNQPQHF. The CDR3 coding sequence is TGTGCCAGCACCATTGGGGGGGGTAATCAGCCCCAGCATTTT.